This is a list of T cell receptor beta chains from one sample in a study of blood T cell repertoires in COVID-19. Profiled with immunoSEQ multiplex PCR; TCRdb holds only in-frame clones, not every one. Of some 320,000 clones in the sample, more than 70% were seen once. The source material was peripheral blood. Receptor source: a woman under 40 who had recovered from COVID-19. CDR3s include the opening cysteine and the closing phenylalanine or tryptophan. The order of the fields is D gene, J gene, clone size, V gene, CDR3 DNA, CDR3 protein. D genes are given only for firm matches. The listing skips clone size in some rows; elsewhere it reads once, few, many or a size class.

TRBD2 | TRBJ2-5 | NA | TRBV3-1/TRBV3-2 | TGTGCCAGCAGCCAAGCTAAGCGGGGGGGCCTCGAGACCCAGTACTTC | CASSQAKRGGLETQYF
TRBD2 | TRBJ2-2 | NA | TRBV4-2 | TGTGCCAGCAGCCAAGGGACTAGTTGGTCGAACACCGGGGAGCTGTTTTTT | CASSQGTSWSNTGELFF
TRBD1 | TRBJ1-2 | NA | TRBV28 | TGTGCCAGTCCATTTCCCGGGACAGGGCTTCTTGCCACCTTC | CASPFPGTGLLATF
TRBD2 | TRBJ2-2 | few | TRBV5-6 | TGTGCCAGCAGCTTTCCGGGGGGGCTTAACACCGGGGAGCTGTTTTTT | CASSFPGGLNTGELFF
TRBD1 | TRBJ1-5 | NA | TRBV19 | TGTGCCAGTAGTATAGATCAGAGGGGACAGATTAATCAGCCCCAGCATTTT | CASSIDQRGQINQPQHF
TRBD2 | TRBJ2-7 | NA | TRBV4-1 | TGCGCCAGCAGCCGCGGACTAGCGGACTACGAGCAGTACTTC | CASSRGLADYEQYF
TRBD1 | TRBJ1-2 | many | TRBV7-2 | TGTGCCAGCAGCCCGGGACAGACTAACTATGGCTACACCTTC | CASSPGQTNYGYTF
NA | TRBJ2-3 | NA | TRBV28 | TGTGCCAGCAGATCCCGGGATATAACAGATACGCAGTATTTT | CASRSRDITDTQYF
NA | TRBJ2-2 | NA | TRBV4-2 | TGTGCCAGCAGCCAACTACTAGTAATCACCGGGGAGCTGTTTTTT | CASSQLLVITGELFF
NA | TRBJ2-7 | NA | TRBV28 | TGTGCCAGCAGTTCCCCCGGCAGCGCAATCTACGAGCAGTACTTC | CASSSPGSAIYEQYF
NA | TRBJ1-1 | NA | TRBV18 | TGTGCCAGCTCACCACAATCACCTCCAGGCGAGACTTTCTTT | CASSPQSPPGETFF
NA | TRBJ2-3 | NA | TRBV6-6 | TGTGCCAGCGGAAATTCGGCGGAGACTACGCAGTATTTT | CASGNSAETTQYF
TRBD1 | TRBJ2-2 | NA | TRBV27 | TGTGCCAGCAGTTTACGACAGGGCTTTTCCGGGGAGCTGTTTTTT | CASSLRQGFSGELFF
TRBD1 | TRBJ1-6 | few | TRBV7-6 | TGTGCCAGCAGCCCGATGGACAGGGGGCTTATCCATTCACCCCTCCACTTT | CASSPMDRGLIHSPLHF
NA | TRBJ2-3 | NA | TRBV5-1 | TGCGCCAGCAGCTTGGAACAGAGCACAGATACGCAGTATTTT | CASSLEQSTDTQYF
NA | TRBJ2-7 | NA | TRBV7-8 | TGTGCCAGCAGCTTAGCCCGGGACAGGGCGGGGGGTTACGAGCAGTACTTC | CASSLARDRAGGYEQYF
NA | TRBJ2-5 | NA | TRBV27 | TGTGCCAGCAGTATCCTAGAAGGGGCGAAGACCCAGTACTTC | CASSILEGAKTQYF
NA | TRBJ1-2 | NA | TRBV6-5 | TGTGCCAGTGCGGCGGGGAAGGCAGGCCCATATGGCTACACCTTC | CASAAGKAGPYGYTF
TRBD1 | TRBJ1-5 | NA | TRBV2 | TGTGCCAGCAAATTAGAATCCGGACAGGACCTCGGGCCCCAGCATTTT | CASKLESGQDLGPQHF
NA | TRBJ1-5 | NA | TRBV29-1 | TGCAGCGTTGCGGGAGGGCGAGGGGGCAATCAGCCCCAGCATTTT | CSVAGGRGGNQPQHF
TRBD1 | TRBJ1-3 | NA | TRBV5-6 | TGTGCCAGCAGCTTGACGCAGGGGGCCCTCTTCTCTGGAAACACCATATATTTT | CASSLTQGALFSGNTIYF
NA | TRBJ1-6 | NA | TRBV30 | TGTGCCTGGAGTGTAGAACTGCTTAATTCACCCCTCCACTTT | CAWSVELLNSPLHF
NA | TRBJ1-5 | NA | TRBV3-1/TRBV3-2 | TGTGCCAGCAGCCAAGATAGAGATCAGCCCCAGCATTTT | CASSQDRDQPQHF
TRBD1 | TRBJ2-7 | NA | TRBV15 | TGTGCCACCAGCAGAGAGACAGGGGGTGTATACGAGCAGTACTTC | CATSRETGGVYEQYF
NA | TRBJ1-2 | NA | TRBV5-8 | TGTGCCAGCAGCGTTACCGGGAGTTTAGGCGGCTACACCTTC | CASSVTGSLGGYTF
NA | TRBJ2-1 | NA | TRBV15 | TGTGCCACCAGCAGAGGCCCAGCGGAGGCGAGCAATGAGCAGTTCTTC | CATSRGPAEASNEQFF
TRBD2 | TRBJ2-3 | NA | TRBV9 | TGTGCCAGCAGCCCGGGACTAGCGGGGGCCCAAGATACGCAGTATTTT | CASSPGLAGAQDTQYF
NA | TRBJ1-4 | NA | TRBV24-1 | TGTGCCACCCATCTAGGGGTAACTAATGAAAAACTGTTTTTT | CATHLGVTNEKLFF
NA | TRBJ1-5 | NA | TRBV5-6 | TGTGCCAGCCAAGCGGGACCCAATCAGCCCCAGCATTTT | CASQAGPNQPQHF
TRBD1 | TRBJ1-2 | NA | TRBV29-1 | TGCAGCGTTGGGGACAGGCCCGGGGAGGCCTTC | CSVGDRPGEAF
NA | TRBJ1-2 | NA | TRBV4-1 | TGCGCCAGCAGCCAAGTTTGGGGCTTGTTTTGGGGCTACACCTTC | CASSQVWGLFWGYTF
TRBD2 | TRBJ2-1 | once | TRBV19 | TGTGCCAGTAGTTCCGGACTAGCGGGGGATTACAATGAGCAGTTCTTC | CASSSGLAGDYNEQFF
NA | TRBJ2-2 | NA | TRBV11-2 | TGTGCCAGCAGCCACTCCGGGGAGCTGTTTTTT | CASSHSGELFF
NA | TRBJ1-1 | few | TRBV12-3/TRBV12-4 | TGTGCCAGCAGTGCAAGGGGAGAAGCTTTCTTT | CASSARGEAFF
NA | TRBJ2-5 | once | TRBV11-2 | TGTGCCAGCAGCTTAGGTGCAGCGGCTCAAGAGACCCAGTACTTC | CASSLGAAAQETQYF
TRBD2 | TRBJ2-5 | NA | TRBV2 | TGTGCCAGCAGTGACCGGACTAGCGGAGGGACCCAGTACTTC | CASSDRTSGGTQYF
NA | TRBJ1-1 | NA | TRBV29-1 | TGCAGCGTTGAAAGGCAGGGAACCCTGAACACTGAAGCTTTCTTT | CSVERQGTLNTEAFF
NA | TRBJ1-1 | NA | TRBV5-8 | TGTGCCAGCAGCTTGTTGGGTGCCGGGCGGGGTGCGGCTTTCTTT | CASSLLGAGRGAAFF
NA | TRBJ1-1 | NA | TRBV10-3 | TGTGCCATCAGAGCTTGGGGGGAGGACACTGAAGCTTTCTTT | CAIRAWGEDTEAFF
TRBD1 | TRBJ2-1 | NA | TRBV11-2 | TGTGCCAGCAGCTTAGATCCTGGGACAGTTGAGCAGTTCTTC | CASSLDPGTVEQFF
TRBD1 | TRBJ1-5 | NA | TRBV7-2 | TGTGCCAGCAGCGGACAGGGGAATAGCAATCAGCCCCAGCATTTT | CASSGQGNSNQPQHF
NA | TRBJ2-5 | NA | TRBV11-3 | TGTGCCAGCAGCAAAAACGCGGGAGAGACCCAGTACTTC | CASSKNAGETQYF
NA | TRBJ1-1 | NA | TRBV7-6 | TGTGCCAGCAGCCGTAATTACCGGGACACTGAAGCTTTCTTT | CASSRNYRDTEAFF
NA | TRBJ1-3 | NA | TRBV12-3/TRBV12-4 | TGTGCCAGCATGAGAGAGCGGGGAAACACCATATATTTT | CASMRERGNTIYF
NA | TRBJ2-1 | NA | TRBV7-3 | TGTGCCAGCAGCGACCGGGACACAAACTCTGATGAGCAGTTCTTC | CASSDRDTNSDEQFF